This paragraph reports one T cell receptor (beta chain). Its target is unknown. This entry is derived from a study of a mutant IDH1 vaccine in newly diagnosed glioma. The wider study: Treated patients showed a male proportion of 62.5%, a female proportion of around 40%, and a mean age of approximately 40 years. Patients were pretreated with radiotherapy, temozolomide, or both, mostly both. Study observations and caveats: Patients showed vaccine-induced immune responses at a rate of roughly 93%.

Sample time point: baseline, week 1 (first vaccination visit). Noted treatment: pre-vaccination baseline after standard-of-care therapy. Donors' newly diagnosed IDH1-mutant WHO grade 3 or 4 astrocytomas lacked nuclear ATRX. The germline CDR1 and CDR2 sequences are ENHRY and SYGVKD. The V end was cut by 9 bases, the J end by 5 bases, with 7 bases between. CDR3 length: 10 residues. The method was immunoSEQ multiplex PCR; TCRdb's version includes in-frame clones alone and lacks a portion of them. The sample carries 45,000 to 60,000 clones, over 60% recorded once. The clonotype originates from a woman aged 35 to 49 with glioma. The material was PBMCs, obtained from a glioma patient treated with radiotherapy, temozolomide or both. The chain recombines TRBV10-3 with TRBJ2-5, with a weak D call TRBD2 (6 bases). For the CDR3, the DNA is TGTGCCATTGGGGGGGAGACCCAGTACTTC. Translation: CAIGGETQYF.